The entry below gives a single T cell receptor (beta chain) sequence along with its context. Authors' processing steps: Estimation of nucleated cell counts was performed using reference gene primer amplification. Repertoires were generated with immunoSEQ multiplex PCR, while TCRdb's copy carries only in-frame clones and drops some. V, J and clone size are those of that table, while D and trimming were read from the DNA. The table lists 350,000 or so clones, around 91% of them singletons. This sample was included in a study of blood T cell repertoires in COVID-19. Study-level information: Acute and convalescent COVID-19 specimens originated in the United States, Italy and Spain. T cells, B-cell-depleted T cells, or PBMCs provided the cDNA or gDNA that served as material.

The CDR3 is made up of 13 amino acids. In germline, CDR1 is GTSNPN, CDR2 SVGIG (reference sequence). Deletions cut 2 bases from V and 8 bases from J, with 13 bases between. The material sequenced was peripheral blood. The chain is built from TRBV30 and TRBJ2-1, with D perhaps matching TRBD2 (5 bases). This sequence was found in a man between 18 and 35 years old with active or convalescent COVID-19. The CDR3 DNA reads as TGTGCCTGGAGTAAAGGACTCCAACATGAGCAGTTCTTC. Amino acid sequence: CAWSKGLQHEQFF.